Below, 18 T cell receptor beta chains from the same sample are listed, as sequenced in a study of neurological immune-mediated disorders. MiXCR, applied by TCRdb to the 5' RACE reads, yields one record per CDR3 protein. The sample lists roughly 38,000 distinct CDR3 sequences, roughly 7.3% occurring once. Material for sequencing was PBMCs. These receptors all stem from a woman between 35 and 50 years old in good health.

Ten or more counts support this clonotype. This chain uses TRBV10-3 with TRBJ2-7, with D possibly being TRBD1 (5 bases). Per germline, CDR1 ENHRY and CDR2 SYGVKD. This CDR3 is built from 13 residues. V lost 1 base to trimming and J lost 6 bases, with 10 bases between them. The CDR3 nucleotides are TGTGCCATCAGTGAGTACACAGGCGGCGAGCAGTACTTC. Amino acid sequence: CAISEYTGGEQYF.

This clonotype was observed at least ten times. The V gene is TRBV6-5, the J gene TRBJ2-2; TRBD1 might be the D (5 bases). Germline V gene lookup returns CDR1 MNHEY and CDR2 SVGAGI. The V end lost 0 bases, the J end lost 6 bases, and 11 bases lay between the germline ends. The CDR3 runs to 15 residues. CDR3 in DNA: TGTGCCAGCAGTTACTCCCCAGGGAAGGCCGGGGAGCTGTTTTTT. Translated: CASSYSPGKAGELFF.

The V gene is TRBV20-1, the J gene TRBJ2-7, with D possibly matching TRBD1 (5 bases). Trimming took off 3 bases at V and 6 bases at J, with 12 bases between the two ends. Per germline, CDR1 DFQATT and CDR2 SNEGSKA (reference sequence). This CDR3 contains 12 residues. The CDR3 loop reads CSASQQAPEQYV. CDR3 nucleotide sequence: TGCAGTGCTAGCCAACAGGCTCCCGAGCAGTACGTC.

This clonotype was observed at least ten times. Here the CDR3 reads CASGLGPDNEQFF. As DNA, the CDR3 is TGTGCCAGCGGACTGGGACCTGACAATGAGCAGTTCTTC. The chain has TRBV2 and TRBJ2-1; D is perhaps TRBD1 or TRBD2 (5 bases each). Germline values: CDR1 SNHLY, CDR2 FYNNEI. The CDR3 is 13 amino acids. V lost 8 bases and J lost 5, with 13 bases in between. The whole variable domain, filled in from reference TRBV2 and TRBJ2-1, reads EPEVTQTPSHQVTQMGQEVILRCVPISNHLYFYWYRQILGQKVEFLVSFYNNEISEKSEIFDDQFSVERPDGSNFTLKIRSTKLEDSAMYFCASGLGPDNEQFFGPGTRLTVL.

This clonotype has at least ten counts. The chain carries TRBV5-5 and TRBJ2-7; D remains ambiguous. Trimming took 3 bases from V and 1 from J, leaving 11 bases between them. This CDR3 is built from 14 residues. The germline gives CDR1 SGHKS, CDR2 YYEKEE (reference sequence). The CDR3: CASSSRPESYEQYF. CDR3 DNA: TGTGCCAGCAGCTCCCGACCCGAATCCTACGAGCAGTACTTC.

There are many counts of this clonotype. This rearrangement joins TRBV15 to TRBJ2-2; 7 bases match TRBD1. CDR1 and CDR2 (germline): LNHNV, YYDKDF (reference sequence). The CDR3 contains 14 residues. V shed 4 bases and J 4 bases; nucleotides not matched to a gene: 3. The CDR3 nucleotides read TGTGCCACCAGCACCGACAGGGTCACCGGGGAGCTGTTTTTT. Its protein is CATSTDRVTGELFF.

This clonotype was counted at least ten times. This chain joins TRBV30 and TRBJ1-5; D perhaps matches TRBD1 (5 bases). Germline V gene sequence: CDR1 GTSNPN, CDR2 SVGIG (reference sequence). V was trimmed by 0 bases and J by 4 bases, leaving 7 bases between them. The CDR3 is 13 amino acids. CDR3 protein: CAWSVGDNQPQHF. The DNA for the CDR3 is TGTGCCTGGAGTGTAGGGGATAATCAGCCCCAGCATTTT. The full variable domain, with the rest looked up from reference TRBV30 and TRBJ1-5, is SQTIHQWPATLVQPVGSPLSLECTVEGTSNPNLYWYRQAAGRGLQLLFYSVGIGQISSEVPQNLSASRPQDRQFILSSKKLLLSDSGFYLCAWSVGDNQPQHFGDGTRLSIL.

The rearrangement joins TRBV14 to TRBJ2-1; D is undetermined. The CDR3 has 13 amino acids. V lost 4 bases and J lost 2, with 6 bases in between. Germline V CDR1 and CDR2: SGHDN, FVKESK. The CDR3: CASSLYTYNEQFF. CDR3 in DNA: TGTGCCAGCAGCCTGTATACCTACAATGAGCAGTTCTTC.

This clonotype was detected ten times or more. The DNA for the CDR3 is TGCAGTGCTACCCCGCCGAAACGGGCTCCGGGAAACACCATATATTTT. Its translation is CSATPPKRAPGNTIYF. The gene calls are TRBV20-1 and TRBJ1-3, with D hard to call. Trimming shortened V by 4 bases and J by 4 bases, and 20 bases separated the two germline ends. CDR3 length: 16 amino acids. Germline CDR1 DFQATT, CDR2 SNEGSKA (reference sequence).

This clonotype was observed many times. The chain couples TRBV9 to TRBJ2-7; D may be TRBD1 (7 bases). This CDR3 has 15 residues. Germline V CDR1 and CDR2: SGDLS, YYNGEE. The ends were cut back, 6 bases at V and 2 bases at J, with 18 bases in the middle. The CDR3 DNA is TGTGCCAGCACCCCAGGACAGGCGGGGCCCTACGAGCAGTACTTC. Protein product: CASTPGQAGPYEQYF.

About this clonotype itself: The CDR3 does not close with the conserved phenylalanine or tryptophan, likely indicating a read error. The V and J genes are TRBV20-1 and TRBJ1-2, with 8 bases matching TRBD1. V gave up 3 bases and J gave up 4 bases; unmatched junction bases: 16. The CDR3 runs to 17 residues. Germline V lookup: CDR1 DFQATT, CDR2 SNEGSKA (reference sequence). CDR3 loop: CSASRGGQESIGYGYTL. In nucleotides, the CDR3 is TGCAGTGCTAGTCGAGGGGGACAGGAGTCAATCGGCTATGGCTACACCTTA.

Ten or more counts support this clonotype. The CDR3 coding sequence is TGTGCCTGGAGTGTACAAGATACGCAGTATTTT. Its translation: CAWSVQDTQYF. The chain recombines TRBV30 with TRBJ2-3; D gene unclear. This CDR3 has 11 amino acids. Germline CDR1 is GTSNPN and CDR2 is SVGIG (reference sequence). The germline V and J ends were trimmed by 0 bases and 5 bases, with 3 bases remaining between them.

This clonotype was seen a single time. A read error may explain this, as a much larger clone is one base away. The rearrangement joins TRBV5-1 to TRBJ1-1; 10 bases align to TRBD1. Germline V gene data show CDR1 as SGHRS and CDR2 as YFSETQ. The CDR3 loop spans 16 amino acids. J was trimmed by 4 bases and V by 0 bases; bases with no gene match: 6. The chain's CDR3 is CASSLGVGQGTTEAFF. CDR3 DNA sequence: TGCGCCAGCAGCTTGGGCGTGGGACAGGGGACCACTGAAGCTTTCTTT.

The table lists this clonotype with many counts. This sequence joins TRBV19 and TRBJ1-2; D may be TRBD1 (6 bases). The CDR3 has 13 residues. From germline, CDR1 is LNHDA and CDR2 SQIVND (reference sequence). Between the trimmed V and J ends, which lost 5 bases and 7 bases, there was a span of 14 bases. The DNA of the CDR3 is TGTGCCAGTAGTCCCACAGGGTATAGTGGCTACACCTTC. Translating gives CASSPTGYSGYTF. The whole variable domain, remainder taken from reference TRBV19 and TRBJ1-2, is DGGITQSPKYLFRKEGQNVTLSCEQNLNHDAMYWYRQDPGQGLRLIYYSQIVNDFQKGDIAEGYSVSREKKESFPLTVTSAQKNPTAFYLCASSPTGYSGYTFGSGTRLTVV.

This clonotype was recorded at least ten times. The chain employs TRBV6-4 and TRBJ2-1; 9 bases line up with TRBD1. Unmatched junction bases numbered 1, after V lost 3 bases and J lost 4 bases. This CDR3 has 14 amino acids. Per germline, CDR1 MRHNA and CDR2 SNTAGT. In DNA, the CDR3 is TGTGCCAGCAGTGAGGGGACAGGGTACAATGAGCAGTTCTTC. Protein: CASSEGTGYNEQFF.

This clonotype showed up many times. V is TRBV18 and J is TRBJ1-2; 7 nucleotides agree with TRBD1. V lost 2 bases to trimming and J lost 3 bases; unmatched junction nucleotides: 0. This CDR3 has 13 amino acids. Germline V CDR1 and CDR2: KGHSH, LQKENI. CDR3 in DNA: TGTGCCAGCTCACCAGGGACAGACTATGGCTACACCTTC. This codes for CASSPGTDYGYTF.

This clonotype was detected many times. The CDR3 region has the DNA TGTGCCATCAGAGCCGGGACTAGCGGGCTGGATACGCAGTATTTT. Protein: CAIRAGTSGLDTQYF. This chain joins TRBV10-3 and TRBJ2-3, with 12 bases identical to TRBD2. J gave up 6 bases and V 6 bases, and 7 bases lay outside the gene matches. This CDR3 region has 15 residues. Per the germline V gene, CDR1 is ENHRY and CDR2 is SYGVKD.

In this sample, this clonotype is medium-sized (0.01 to 0.1%). This chain connects TRBV5-5 to TRBJ2-7; TRBD2 might be the D (5 bases). V lost 4 bases and J 3 bases, leaving 17 bases between the germline ends. This CDR3 contains 15 residues. CDR1 SGHKS and CDR2 YYEKEE come from the germline V gene (reference sequence). The CDR3 protein is CASSLTQRLLYEQYF. CDR3 nucleotide sequence: TGTGCCAGCAGCCTGACGCAGCGGCTACTCTACGAGCAGTACTTC.